One sample yielded the 17 T cell receptor beta chains listed below, sequenced in a study of T cell clonality in common variable immunodeficiency. Data came from immunoSEQ multiplex PCR; TCRdb stores just in-frame clones and leaves some out. Sampling found tens of thousands of clones, none seen once. Sample: peripheral blood mononuclear cells. The origin of the receptors is a person between 18 and 75 years old in good health.

This clone showed up many times. The read finishes 3 residues shy of the CDR3 end, and the germline J gene is used to complete it. V and J are TRBV4-1 and TRBJ1-5; D remains unclear. Per the germline V gene, CDR1 is MGHRA and CDR2 is YSYEKL. V was clipped by 5 bases and J by 2 bases, with 10 bases between them. The length of the CDR3 is 14 residues. CDR3 bases read: TGCGCCAGCAGCGCGGGTTGGGGCAATCAGCCC. This encodes CASSAGWGNQP. The entire CDR3 protein reads CASSAGWGNQPQHF.

This clone came up a few times. The read is 3 residues too short to cover the CDR3 end, so that end is filled in from the germline J gene. The V and J genes are TRBV7-2 and TRBJ1-2, with D uncertain. Germline V gene lookup returns CDR1 SGHTA and CDR2 FQGNSA. CDR3 length: 13 amino acids. The CDR3 spells CASSLASSYEYTF. CDR3 DNA (partial): TGTGCCAGCAGCTTAGCAAGCTCCTACGAA. Full variable domain (missing parts from reference TRBV7-2 and TRBJ1-2): GAGVSQSPSNKVTEKGKDVELRCDPISGHTALYWYRQSLGQGLEFLIYFQGNSAPDKSGLPSDRFSAERTGGSVSTLTIQRTQQEDSAVYLCASSLASSYEYTFGSGTRLTVV.

This clone came up many times. The CDR3 is cut off 3 residues early in the read; its end comes from the germline J gene. The chain uses TRBV19 and TRBJ1-4, with 9 bases identical to TRBD1. With V trimmed by 8 bases and J by 7 bases, 8 bases remained unmatched. There are 14 residues in the CDR3. The V gene's germline CDR1 is LNHDA and CDR2 SQIVND (reference sequence). CDR3 loop: CASATGTGFEKLFF. The sequenced CDR3 bases are TGTGCCAGTGCAACCGGGACAGGGTTTGAAAAA.

This clone was observed many times. The read terminates 3 residues before the CDR3 end, so the remaining end is supplied by the germline J gene. The V call is TRBV20-1, the J call TRBJ2-2, with D perhaps TRBD2 (5 bases). The CDR3 loop spans 15 amino acids. Between the trimmed V and J ends, which lost 6 bases and 4 bases, there was a span of 18 bases. Per germline, CDR1 DFQATT and CDR2 SNEGSKA (reference sequence). The sequenced part of the CDR3 DNA is TGCAGTGCCCCCCCCGCACTAGTGGCCACCGGGGAG. Amino acids: CSAPPALVATGE. The complete CDR3 sequence is CSAPPALVATGELFF.

There are a few counts of this clone. With the read ending 3 residues before the CDR3 end, the germline J gene is used to fill in that end. The J gene is TRBJ2-1, the V gene TRBV5-1; TRBD1 agrees at 12 bases. This CDR3 region has 15 residues. The germline V gene has CDR1 SGHRS and CDR2 YFSETQ. V was pared by 6 bases and J by 4 bases, with 5 bases of the junction left unmatched. The covered CDR3 bases are TGCGCCAGCAAGCCGGGACAGGGGGCTTACAATGAG. Translating gives CASKPGQGAYNE. The full CDR3 sequence reads CASKPGQGAYNEQFF.

This clone was seen at least ten times. The read halts 3 residues ahead of the CDR3 end, with the missing end drawn from the germline J gene. The chain carries TRBV30 and TRBJ2-2; D is perhaps TRBD1 (6 bases). The CDR3 runs to 13 residues. In germline, CDR1 is GTSNPN, CDR2 SVGIG (reference sequence). CDR3 sequence reads: CAWSGHRVSPLFF. Incomplete CDR3 DNA: TGTGCCTGGAGTGGACACAGGGTTTCACCG.

This clone was seen many times. Coverage ceases 3 residues before the CDR3 finishes, and the germline J gene fills in the end. This sequence joins TRBV5-1 and TRBJ1-2, with D perhaps matching TRBD1 (5 bases). The CDR3 is 13 amino acids. Trimming cost V 0 bases and J 7 bases, with 10 bases left between them. Germline V gene data show CDR1 as SGHRS and CDR2 as YFSETQ. CDR3 region: CASSLAGNGGYTF. The sequenced part of the CDR3 DNA is TGCGCCAGCAGCTTGGCAGGGAATGGTGGC.

This clone was found many times. The observed sequence ends 3 residues before the CDR3 terminus, with the missing tail filled in from the germline J gene. This sequence joins TRBV20-1 and TRBJ2-1; 9 nucleotides line up with TRBD2. The CDR3 totals 16 residues. The trim removed 6 bases at V and 8 bases at J, leaving 17 bases unmatched. CDR1 DFQATT and CDR2 SNEGSKA come from the germline V gene (reference sequence). The CDR3 loop reads CSAHPLGASGKDEQFF. CDR3 DNA, as far as it was read: TGCAGTGCACATCCCCTGGGGGCTAGCGGGAAGGATGAG.

This clone was found a few times. The read halts 3 residues ahead of the CDR3 end, with the missing end drawn from the germline J gene. The V and J genes are TRBV29-1 and TRBJ1-2, with TRBD1 matching 7 bases. The CDR3 totals 15 residues. Germline V gene lookup returns CDR1 SQVTM and CDR2 ANQGSEA. The CDR3 is CSARRGRVGTDTYTF. The part of the CDR3 DNA that was read is TGCAGCGCCCGGAGGGGGCGGGTGGGCACAGATACC.

This clone was seen many times. At one end the junction does not follow the germline gene, possibly because of a read error. The read finishes 3 residues shy of the CDR3 end, and the germline J gene is used to complete it. The rearrangement links TRBV2 to TRBJ1-5, with D hard to call. From germline, CDR1 is SNHLY and CDR2 FYNNEI. The length of the CDR3 is 14 residues. The CDR3 is CASREAQAHQPQHF. CDR3 DNA, as far as it was read: TGTGCCAGCAGGGAAGCGCAGGCCCATCAGCCC.

This clone was observed many times. The sequence runs out 3 residues before the end of the CDR3; the remainder is reconstructed from the germline J gene. The chain joins TRBV7-6 to TRBJ2-7; D is perhaps TRBD1 (5 bases). Between the trimmed V and J ends, which lost 1 base and 6 bases, there was a span of 13 bases. The CDR3 is 14 residues long. The germline gives CDR1 SGHVS, CDR2 FNYEAQ. The part of the CDR3 DNA that was read is TGTGCCAGCAGCTTAGAACTTGGGGCCCTCGAG. It translates to CASSLELGALE. The entire CDR3 sequence reads CASSLELGALEQYF.

This clone was counted at least ten times. The CDR3 is cut off 3 residues early in the read; its end comes from the germline J gene. This chain links TRBV5-1 with TRBJ2-2; 9 nucleotides agree with TRBD1. Germline V lookup: CDR1 SGHRS, CDR2 YFSETQ. CDR3 length equals 15 residues. CDR3 region: CASSLVGQGNEKLFF. CDR3 DNA (partial): TGCGCCAGCAGCTTGGTGGGACAGGGAAATGAAAAG.

This clone has a count of ten or more. The read halts 3 residues ahead of the CDR3 end, with the missing end drawn from the germline J gene. This sequence joins TRBV7-2 and TRBJ2-1; TRBD1 matches at 7 bases. CDR1 is SGHTA and CDR2 is FQGNSA in the germline V gene. CDR3 length: 15 residues. V was pared by 3 bases and J by 0 bases, with 2 bases of the junction left unmatched. CDR3 residues: CASSLTGNSYNEQFF. Partial CDR3 DNA: TGTGCCAGCAGCTTGACAGGGAACTCCTACAATGAG.

This clone was seen a handful of times. The read stops 3 residues short of the end of the CDR3; the missing end is completed from the germline J gene. The chain uses TRBV11-1 and TRBJ2-7; 11 nucleotides line up with TRBD2. The germline gives CDR1 SGHAT, CDR2 FQDESV (reference sequence). CDR3 length equals 15 residues. Germline trimming cut 5 bases from V and 4 bases from J; bases unmatched to any gene: 7. The CDR3 sequence is CASSEGSGGVYEQYF. The CDR3 DNA, read in part, is TGTGCCAGCAGCGAAGGTAGCGGGGGGGTTTACGAG.

This clone was seen repeatedly, ten times or more. Read data end 3 residues before the CDR3 end; the end is taken from the germline J gene. This sequence joins TRBV20-1 and TRBJ2-7; possibly TRBD1 for D (6 bases). The V end lost 5 bases, the J end lost 3 bases, and 17 bases lay between the germline ends. The CDR3 runs to 14 residues. Germline V CDR1 and CDR2: DFQATT, SNEGSKA (reference sequence). Incomplete CDR3 DNA: TGCAGTGCTTTACCCCCGGACAGACACTACGAG. Its translation is CSALPPDRHYE. The entire CDR3 sequence reads CSALPPDRHYEQYF.

This clone appeared many times. CDR3 bases read: TGCAGTGCTGGAATAGCGTCAGATACG. Translation: CSAGIASDT. The whole CDR3 is CSAGIASDTQYF. The rearrangement uses TRBV20-1 and TRBJ2-3, with D possibly being TRBD2 (5 bases). The read halts 3 residues ahead of the CDR3 end, with the missing end drawn from the germline J gene. V was trimmed by 5 bases and J by 4 bases, leaving 10 bases between them. The V gene's germline CDR1 is DFQATT and CDR2 SNEGSKA (reference sequence). This CDR3 comprises 12 residues.

This clone was seen repeatedly, ten times or more. The DNA ends 3 residues before the CDR3 does, and the rest of the CDR3 is filled in from the germline J gene. The chain links TRBV7-9 to TRBJ2-1; TRBD2 matches 7 bases. V gave up 6 bases and J gave up 7 bases; unmatched junction bases: 6. CDR1 and CDR2 (germline): SEHNR, FQNEAQ (reference sequence). The length of the CDR3 is 13 residues. The CDR3 here is CASRRQGGNEQFF. The sequenced part of the CDR3 DNA is TGTGCCAGCAGGCGTCAGGGAGGGAATGAG.